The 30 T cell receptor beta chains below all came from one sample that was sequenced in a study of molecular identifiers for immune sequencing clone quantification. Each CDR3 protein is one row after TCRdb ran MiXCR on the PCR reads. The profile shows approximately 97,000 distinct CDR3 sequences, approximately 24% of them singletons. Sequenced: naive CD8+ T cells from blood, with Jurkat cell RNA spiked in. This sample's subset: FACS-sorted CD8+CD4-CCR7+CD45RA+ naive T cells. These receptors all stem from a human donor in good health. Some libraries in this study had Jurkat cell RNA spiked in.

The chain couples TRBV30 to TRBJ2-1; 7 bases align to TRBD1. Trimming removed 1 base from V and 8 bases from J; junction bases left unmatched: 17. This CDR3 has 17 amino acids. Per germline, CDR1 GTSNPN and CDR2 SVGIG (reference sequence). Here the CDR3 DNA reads TGTGCCTGGAGTGGCCGAGCTTTGAGGGGGCTTGTCGATGAGCAGTTCTTC. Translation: CAWSGRALRGLVDEQFF. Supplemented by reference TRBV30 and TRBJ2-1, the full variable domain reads SQTIHQWPATLVQPVGSPLSLECTVEGTSNPNLYWYRQAAGRGLQLLFYSVGIGQISSEVPQNLSASRPQDRQFILSSKKLLLSDSGFYLCAWSGRALRGLVDEQFFGPGTRLTVL.

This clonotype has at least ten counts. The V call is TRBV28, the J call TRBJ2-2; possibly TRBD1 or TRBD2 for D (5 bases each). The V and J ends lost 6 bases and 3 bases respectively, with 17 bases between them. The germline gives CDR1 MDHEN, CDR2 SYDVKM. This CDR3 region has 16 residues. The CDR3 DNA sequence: TGTGCCAGCAGCTACACCCGGGACGGATACACCGGGGAGCTGTTTTTT. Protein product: CASSYTRDGYTGELFF.

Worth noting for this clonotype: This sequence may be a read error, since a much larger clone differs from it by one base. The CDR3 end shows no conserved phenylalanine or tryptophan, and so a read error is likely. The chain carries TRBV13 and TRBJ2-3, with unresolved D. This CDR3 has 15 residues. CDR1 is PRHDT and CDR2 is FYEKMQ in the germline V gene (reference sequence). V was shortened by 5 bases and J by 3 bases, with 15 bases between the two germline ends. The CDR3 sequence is CASSPARPTTDTQYS. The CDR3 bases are TGTGCCAGCAGCCCCGCAAGGCCTACAACAGATACGCAGTATTCT.

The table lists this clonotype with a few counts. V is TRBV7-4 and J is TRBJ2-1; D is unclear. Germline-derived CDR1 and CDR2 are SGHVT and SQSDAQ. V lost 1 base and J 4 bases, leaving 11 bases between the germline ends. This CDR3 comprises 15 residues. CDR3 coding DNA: TGTGCCAGCAGCTTAGAGACCAGCCCTTACAATGAGCAGTTCTTC. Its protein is CASSLETSPYNEQFF.

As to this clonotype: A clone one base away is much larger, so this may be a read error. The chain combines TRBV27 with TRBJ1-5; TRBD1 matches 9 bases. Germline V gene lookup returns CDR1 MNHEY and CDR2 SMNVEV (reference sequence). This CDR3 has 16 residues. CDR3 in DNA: TGTGCCAGCAGTATTACAGGGGGCAATAGCAATCAGCCCCAGCAGTTT. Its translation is CASSITGGNSNQPQQF.

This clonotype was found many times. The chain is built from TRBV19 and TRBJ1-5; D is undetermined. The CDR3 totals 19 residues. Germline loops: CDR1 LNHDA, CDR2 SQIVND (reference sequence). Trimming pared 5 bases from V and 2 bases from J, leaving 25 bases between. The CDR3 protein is CASSSLFGRGYDGNQPQHF. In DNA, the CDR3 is TGTGCCAGTAGTTCTTTGTTCGGGCGGGGTTACGATGGCAATCAGCCCCAGCATTTT.

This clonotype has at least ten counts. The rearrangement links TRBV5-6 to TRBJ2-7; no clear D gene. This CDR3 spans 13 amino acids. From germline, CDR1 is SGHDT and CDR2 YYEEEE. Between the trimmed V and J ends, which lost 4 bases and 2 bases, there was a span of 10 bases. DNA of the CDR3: TGTGCCAGCAGCCTCGGTCCCACCTACGAGCAGTACTTC. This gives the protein CASSLGPTYEQYF.

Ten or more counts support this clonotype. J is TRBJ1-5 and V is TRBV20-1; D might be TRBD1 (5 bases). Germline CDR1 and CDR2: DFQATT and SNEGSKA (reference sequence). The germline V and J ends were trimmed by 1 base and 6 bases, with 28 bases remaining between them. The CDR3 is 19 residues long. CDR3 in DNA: TGCAGTGCTAGAGCAAGGGGCTCCCGCTTGGTGGTTTTAGGTCAGCCCCAGCATTTT. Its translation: CSARARGSRLVVLGQPQHF.

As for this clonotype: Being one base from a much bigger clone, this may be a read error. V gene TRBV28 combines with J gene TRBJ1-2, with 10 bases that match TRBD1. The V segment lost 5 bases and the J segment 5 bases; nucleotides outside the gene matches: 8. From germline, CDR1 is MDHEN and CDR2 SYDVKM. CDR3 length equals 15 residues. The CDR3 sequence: CASSTTPGQGYGYTF. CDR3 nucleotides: TGTGCCAGCAGTACAACCCCGGGACAGGGGTATGGCTACACCTTC.

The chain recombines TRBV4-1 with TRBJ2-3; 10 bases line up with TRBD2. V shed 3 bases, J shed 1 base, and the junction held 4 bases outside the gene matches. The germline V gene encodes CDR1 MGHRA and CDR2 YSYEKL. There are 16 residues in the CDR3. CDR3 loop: CASSQGGTSGTDTQYF. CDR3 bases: TGCGCCAGCAGCCAGGGGGGGACTAGCGGCACAGATACGCAGTATTTT.

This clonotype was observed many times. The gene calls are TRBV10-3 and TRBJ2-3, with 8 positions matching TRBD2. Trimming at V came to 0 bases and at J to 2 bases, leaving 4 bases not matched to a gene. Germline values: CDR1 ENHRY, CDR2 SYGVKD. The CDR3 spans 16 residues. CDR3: CAISESLAGTTDTQYF. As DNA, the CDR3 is TGTGCCATCAGTGAGTCCCTAGCGGGCACCACAGATACGCAGTATTTT.

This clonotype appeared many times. The CDR3: CASSVEYNRKNTEAFF. CDR3 nucleotide sequence: TGTGCCAGCAGCGTAGAATATAACAGAAAGAACACTGAAGCTTTCTTT. The V and J genes are TRBV9 and TRBJ1-1, with no clear D. The CDR3 contains 16 residues. The V gene's germline CDR1 is SGDLS and CDR2 YYNGEE. V lost 0 bases and J lost 1, with 13 bases in between.

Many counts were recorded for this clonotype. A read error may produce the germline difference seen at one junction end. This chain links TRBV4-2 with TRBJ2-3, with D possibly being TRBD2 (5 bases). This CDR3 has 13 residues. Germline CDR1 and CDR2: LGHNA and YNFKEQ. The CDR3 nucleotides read TGTGCCAGCAGCCAAACTGTCCGGGAAGGGCTTAATTTT. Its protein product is CASSQTVREGLNF.

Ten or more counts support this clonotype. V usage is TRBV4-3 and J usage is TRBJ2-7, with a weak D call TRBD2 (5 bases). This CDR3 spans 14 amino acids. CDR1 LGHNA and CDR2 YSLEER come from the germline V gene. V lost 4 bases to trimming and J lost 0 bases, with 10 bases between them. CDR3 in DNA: TGCGCCAGCAGCCCGGAGGTTTACTCCTACGAGCAGTACTTC. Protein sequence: CASSPEVYSYEQYF.

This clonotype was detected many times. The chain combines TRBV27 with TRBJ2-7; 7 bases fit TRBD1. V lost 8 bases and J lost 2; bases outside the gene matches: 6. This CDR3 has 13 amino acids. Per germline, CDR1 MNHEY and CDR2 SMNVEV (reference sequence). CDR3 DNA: TGTGCCAGCCGGGACAGACTTACCTACGAGCAGTACTTC. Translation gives CASRDRLTYEQYF.

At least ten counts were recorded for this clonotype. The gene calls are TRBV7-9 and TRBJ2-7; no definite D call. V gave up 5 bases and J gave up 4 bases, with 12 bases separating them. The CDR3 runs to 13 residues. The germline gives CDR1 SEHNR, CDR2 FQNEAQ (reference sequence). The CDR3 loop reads CASSAGYGYEQYF. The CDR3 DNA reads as TGTGCCAGCAGCGCCGGATACGGGTACGAGCAGTACTTC.

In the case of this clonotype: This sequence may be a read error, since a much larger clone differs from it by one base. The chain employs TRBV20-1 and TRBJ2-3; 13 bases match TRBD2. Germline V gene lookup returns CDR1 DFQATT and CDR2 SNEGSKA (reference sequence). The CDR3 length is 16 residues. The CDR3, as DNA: TGCAGTGCTGAGGGGACTAGCGGGATCGGGACAGTTACGCAGTATTTT. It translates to CSAEGTSGIGTVTQYF.

For the CDR3, the DNA is TGTGCCAGCAGCTCCCGACGGGACCCGACCTACGAGCAGTACTTC. The encoded protein is CASSSRRDPTYEQYF. The J gene is TRBJ2-7, the V gene TRBV7-9; D possibly uses TRBD1 or TRBD2 (5 bases each). The germline gives CDR1 SEHNR, CDR2 FQNEAQ (reference sequence). V was trimmed by 4 bases and J by 2 bases, leaving 15 bases between them. The CDR3 has 15 amino acids.

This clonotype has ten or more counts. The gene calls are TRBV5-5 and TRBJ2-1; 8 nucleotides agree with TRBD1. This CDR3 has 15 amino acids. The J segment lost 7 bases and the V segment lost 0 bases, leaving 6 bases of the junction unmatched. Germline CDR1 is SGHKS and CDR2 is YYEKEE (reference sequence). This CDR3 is CASSLVAGGLNEQFF. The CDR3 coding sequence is TGTGCCAGCAGCTTGGTGGCAGGGGGCCTGAATGAGCAGTTCTTC.

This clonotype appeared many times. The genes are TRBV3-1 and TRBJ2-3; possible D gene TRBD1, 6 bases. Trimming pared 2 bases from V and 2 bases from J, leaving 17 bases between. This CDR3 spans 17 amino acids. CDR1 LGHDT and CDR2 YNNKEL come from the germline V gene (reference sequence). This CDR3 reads CASSQYRDSSLTDTQYF. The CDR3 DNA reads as TGTGCCAGCAGCCAATACAGGGATTCTTCTCTCACAGATACGCAGTATTTT.

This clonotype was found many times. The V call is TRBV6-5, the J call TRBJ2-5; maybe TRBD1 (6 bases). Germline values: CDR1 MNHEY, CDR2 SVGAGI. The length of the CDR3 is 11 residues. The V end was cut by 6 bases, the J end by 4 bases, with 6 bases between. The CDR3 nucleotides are TGTGCCAGCAGAGGGGGAGAGACCCAGTACTTC. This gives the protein CASRGGETQYF.

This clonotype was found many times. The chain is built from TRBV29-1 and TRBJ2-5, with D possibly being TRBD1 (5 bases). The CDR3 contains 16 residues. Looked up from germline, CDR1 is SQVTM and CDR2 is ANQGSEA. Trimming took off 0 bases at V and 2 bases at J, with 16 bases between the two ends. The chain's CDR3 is CSVEDQRGIEQETQYF. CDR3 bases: TGCAGCGTTGAAGATCAAAGGGGAATAGAGCAAGAGACCCAGTACTTC.

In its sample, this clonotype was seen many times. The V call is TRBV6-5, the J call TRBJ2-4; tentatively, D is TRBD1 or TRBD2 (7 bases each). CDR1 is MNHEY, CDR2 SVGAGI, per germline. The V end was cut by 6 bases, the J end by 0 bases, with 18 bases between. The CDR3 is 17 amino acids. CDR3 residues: CASSDREGELAKNIQYF. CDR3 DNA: TGTGCCAGCAGCGACAGGGAGGGGGAGCTAGCCAAAAACATTCAGTACTTC.

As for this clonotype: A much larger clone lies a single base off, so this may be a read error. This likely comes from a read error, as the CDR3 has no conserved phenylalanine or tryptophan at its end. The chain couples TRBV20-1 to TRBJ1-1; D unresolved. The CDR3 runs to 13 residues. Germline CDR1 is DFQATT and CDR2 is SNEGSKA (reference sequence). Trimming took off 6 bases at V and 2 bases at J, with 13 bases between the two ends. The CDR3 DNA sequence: TGCAGTGCACCTTGGACGGTAAACACTGAAGCTTTCCTT. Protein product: CSAPWTVNTEAFL.

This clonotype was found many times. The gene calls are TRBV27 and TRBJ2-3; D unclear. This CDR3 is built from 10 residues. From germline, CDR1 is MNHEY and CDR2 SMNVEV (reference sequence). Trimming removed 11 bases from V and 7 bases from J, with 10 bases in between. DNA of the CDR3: TGTGCCGCCGGAGTTAATACGCAGTATTTT. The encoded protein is CAAGVNTQYF.

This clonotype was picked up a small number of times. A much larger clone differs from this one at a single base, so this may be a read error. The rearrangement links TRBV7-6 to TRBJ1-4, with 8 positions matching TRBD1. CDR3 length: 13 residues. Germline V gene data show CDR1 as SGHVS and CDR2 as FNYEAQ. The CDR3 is CASGQGDNEKPFF. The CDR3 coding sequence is TGTGCCAGCGGACAGGGCGATAATGAAAAACCGTTTTTT.

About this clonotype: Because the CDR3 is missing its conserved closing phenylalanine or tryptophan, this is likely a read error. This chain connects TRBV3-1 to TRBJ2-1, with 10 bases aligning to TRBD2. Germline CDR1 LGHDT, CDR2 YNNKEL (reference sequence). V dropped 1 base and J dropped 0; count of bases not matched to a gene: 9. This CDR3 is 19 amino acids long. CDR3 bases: TGTGCCAGCAGCCAAGTCACTAGCGGGATCGCTCGCTCCTACAATGAGCAGTTCTTA. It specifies CASSQVTSGIARSYNEQFL.

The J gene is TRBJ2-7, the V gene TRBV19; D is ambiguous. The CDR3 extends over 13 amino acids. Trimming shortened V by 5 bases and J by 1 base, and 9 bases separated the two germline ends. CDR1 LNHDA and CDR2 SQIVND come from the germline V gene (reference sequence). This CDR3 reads CASSLGESYEQYF. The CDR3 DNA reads TGTGCCAGTAGTCTAGGAGAGTCCTACGAGCAGTACTTC.

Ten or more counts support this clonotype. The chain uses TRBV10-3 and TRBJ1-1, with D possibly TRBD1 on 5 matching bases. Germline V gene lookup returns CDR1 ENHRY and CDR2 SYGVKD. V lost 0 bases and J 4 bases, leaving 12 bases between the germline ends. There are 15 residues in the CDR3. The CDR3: CAISESDGTGTEAFF. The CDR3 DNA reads TGTGCCATCAGTGAGTCTGACGGGACTGGCACTGAAGCTTTCTTT.

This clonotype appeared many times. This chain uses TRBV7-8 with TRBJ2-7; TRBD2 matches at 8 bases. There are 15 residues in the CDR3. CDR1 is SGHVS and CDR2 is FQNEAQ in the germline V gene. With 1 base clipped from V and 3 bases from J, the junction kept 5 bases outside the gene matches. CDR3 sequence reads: CASSLVERGSYEQYF. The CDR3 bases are TGTGCCAGCAGCTTAGTTGAGCGGGGGAGCTACGAGCAGTACTTC.